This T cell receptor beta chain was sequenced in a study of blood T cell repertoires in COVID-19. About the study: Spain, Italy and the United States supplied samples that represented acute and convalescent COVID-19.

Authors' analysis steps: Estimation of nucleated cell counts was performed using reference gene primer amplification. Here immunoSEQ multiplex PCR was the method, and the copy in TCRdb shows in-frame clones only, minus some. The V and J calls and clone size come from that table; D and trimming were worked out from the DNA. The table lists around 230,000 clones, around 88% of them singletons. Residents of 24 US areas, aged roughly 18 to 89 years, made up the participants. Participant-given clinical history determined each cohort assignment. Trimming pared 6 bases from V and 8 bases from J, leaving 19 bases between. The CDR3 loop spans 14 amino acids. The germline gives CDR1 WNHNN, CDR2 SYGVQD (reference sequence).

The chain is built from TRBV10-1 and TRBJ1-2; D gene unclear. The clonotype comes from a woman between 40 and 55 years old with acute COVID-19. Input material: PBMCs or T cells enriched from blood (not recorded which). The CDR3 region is CASSSGSSGGGYTF. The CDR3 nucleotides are TGCGCCAGCAGCTCCGGGTCGTCCGGAGGGGGCTACACCTTC.